The 18 T cell receptor beta chains reported below all come from one sample, sequenced in a study of coeliac disease. Here immunoSEQ multiplex PCR was the method, and the copy in TCRdb shows in-frame clones only, minus some. This table holds 6,000 to 7,000 clones, approximately 59% found once. Sequenced input: lymphocytes from the gut lamina propria. The origin of the receptors is a man aged 55 to 70 with celiac disease on a gluten-free diet.

The chain uses TRBV6-1 and TRBJ2-7; 10 nucleotides agree with TRBD1. Germline loops: CDR1 MNHNS, CDR2 SASEGT. The length of the CDR3 is 14 residues. V lost 1 base, J lost 7 bases, and 4 bases stayed unmatched. CDR3 loop: CASSEGQGAGEQYF. CDR3 sequence (DNA): TGTGCCAGCAGTGAAGGACAGGGGGCGGGAGAGCAGTACTTC.

The chain links TRBV29-1 to TRBJ2-3, with TRBD2 matching 8 bases. Unmatched junction bases numbered 5, after V lost 1 base and J lost 2 bases. CDR3 length equals 15 residues. The germline gives CDR1 SQVTM, CDR2 ANQGSEA. The CDR3 spells CSVEAGGGHTDTQYF. The CDR3 DNA is TGCAGCGTTGAAGCCGGGGGGGGGCACACAGATACGCAGTATTTT.

The V call is TRBV6-1, the J call TRBJ2-5, with 8 bases identical to TRBD1. V gave up 9 bases and J gave up 5 bases; unmatched junction bases: 8. The CDR3 has 13 amino acids. Germline V gene data show CDR1 as MNHNS and CDR2 as SASEGT. CDR3 residues: CASIQGAGETQYF. CDR3 bases: TGTGCCAGTATTCAGGGGGCTGGGGAGACCCAGTACTTC.

V gene TRBV11-2 combines with J gene TRBJ1-2; 8 bases fit TRBD1. The CDR3 loop spans 16 amino acids. The germline V gene has CDR1 SGHAT and CDR2 FQNNGV. V gave up 1 base and J gave up 0 bases; unmatched junction bases: 4. CDR3 in amino acids: CASSLGQGAANYGYTF. CDR3 DNA sequence: TGTGCCAGCAGCTTAGGGCAGGGGGCTGCTAACTATGGCTACACCTTC.

The chain uses TRBV5-1 and TRBJ1-2; a possible D gene is TRBD1 (5 bases). CDR1 is SGHRS and CDR2 is YFSETQ in the germline V gene. Deletions cut 4 bases from V and 11 bases from J, with 18 bases between. CDR3 length: 13 amino acids. The CDR3 DNA follows: TGCGCCAGCAGCACCGGGCAGGGTGTGGGGTACACCTTC. It specifies CASSTGQGVGYTF.

The J gene is TRBJ2-1, the V gene TRBV7-9; TRBD1 might be the D (5 bases). The germline V and J ends were trimmed by 5 bases and 8 bases, with 19 bases remaining between them. The CDR3 consists of 15 residues. The germline V gene encodes CDR1 SEHNR and CDR2 FQNEAQ (reference sequence). CDR3 sequence (DNA): TGTGCCAGCAGCCCCCCGTGGCAGGGTACCCATGAGCAGTTCTTC. It codes for CASSPPWQGTHEQFF.

This clone was counted between two and nine times. The V gene is TRBV10-3, the J gene TRBJ1-1, with 9 bases identical to TRBD1. This CDR3 has 15 amino acids. CDR1 ENHRY and CDR2 SYGVKD come from the germline V gene. Trimming removed 5 bases from V and 4 bases from J; junction bases left unmatched: 8. The DNA of the CDR3 is TGTGCCATCAGTCCGTCCGGGACAGGGTCCACTGAAGCTTTCTTT. Translation: CAISPSGTGSTEAFF.

This clone came up a few times. The chain has TRBV7-2 and TRBJ2-7; 12 nucleotides agree with TRBD2. Germline CDR1 SGHTA, CDR2 FQGNSA. V was pared by 5 bases and J by 6 bases, with 5 bases of the junction left unmatched. The CDR3 covers 14 residues. The CDR3 nucleotides are TGTGCCAGCAGCCCTAGCGGGGGGGCAGGCGAGCAGTACTTC. Encoded protein: CASSPSGGAGEQYF.

The rearrangement uses TRBV5-4 and TRBJ2-2; 8 bases are shared with TRBD1. Germline-derived CDR1 and CDR2 are SGHNT and YYREEE (reference sequence). V gave up 0 bases and J gave up 3 bases; unmatched junction bases: 1. The CDR3 is 15 residues long. CDR3 in DNA: TGTGCCAGCAGCTTGGCACAGGGGGACACCGGGGAGCTGTTTTTT. It yields the protein CASSLAQGDTGELFF.

The chain uses TRBV14 and TRBJ1-1; D is uncertain. Germline V lookup: CDR1 SGHDN, CDR2 FVKESK. The V end was cut by 4 bases, the J end by 0 bases, with 6 bases between. The CDR3 length is 13 residues. Here the CDR3 DNA reads TGTGCCAGCAGCCGAGTTATGAACACTGAAGCTTTCTTT. It specifies CASSRVMNTEAFF. Full variable domain (outside the CDR3, taken from reference TRBV14 and TRBJ1-1): EAGVTQFPSHSVIEKGQTVTLRCDPISGHDNLYWYRRVMGKEIKFLLHFVKESKQDESGMPNNRFLAERTGGTYSTLKVQPAELEDSGVYFCASSRVMNTEAFFGQGTRLTVV.

This rearrangement joins TRBV11-2 to TRBJ2-7; 9 nucleotides match TRBD1. Unmatched junction bases numbered 11, after V lost 5 bases and J lost 6 bases. Germline V CDR1 and CDR2: SGHAT, FQNNGV. There are 15 residues in the CDR3. CDR3 bases: TGTGCCAGCAGCAACCCCGGGACAGGGTTCTCCGAGCAGTACTTC. Residues: CASSNPGTGFSEQYF.

The chain employs TRBV5-1 and TRBJ2-1; possibly TRBD2 for D (7 bases). Germline V gives CDR1 SGHRS, CDR2 YFSETQ. The CDR3 runs 14 residues. Deletions cut 3 bases from V and 5 bases from J, with 12 bases between. The chain's CDR3 is CASSWKGGDNEQFF. As DNA, the CDR3 is TGCGCCAGCAGCTGGAAGGGGGGGGACAATGAGCAGTTCTTC.

This chain joins TRBV5-1 and TRBJ1-5; 8 nucleotides match TRBD1. Germline V gives CDR1 SGHRS, CDR2 YFSETQ. The CDR3 spans 17 residues. After removal of 1 base from V and 1 base from J, the junction contained 7 bases not matched to a gene. The CDR3, as DNA: TGCGCCAGCAGCTTGACCCCAGGGGGCGCAAGCAATCAGCCCCAGCATTTT. It is translated as CASSLTPGGASNQPQHF.

V and J are TRBV10-3 and TRBJ2-7; TRBD1 matches 8 bases. Germline assignment: CDR1 ENHRY and CDR2 SYGVKD. The CDR3 spans 14 residues. Trimming took 4 bases from V and 0 from J; bases not matched to a gene: 2. CDR3 region: CAISAGTGSYEQYF. DNA of the CDR3: TGTGCCATCAGTGCCGGGACAGGCTCCTACGAGCAGTACTTC.

The chain has TRBV7-9 and TRBJ2-5; tentative D call: TRBD2 (5 bases). Trimming shortened V by 5 bases and J by 5 bases, and 9 bases separated the two germline ends. The V gene's germline CDR1 is SEHNR and CDR2 FQNEAQ (reference sequence). The CDR3 consists of 12 residues. For the CDR3, the DNA is TGTGCCAGCAGCCGGGGAACGGAGACCCAGTACTTC. Its translation: CASSRGTETQYF.

This clone was seen once. This chain uses TRBV10-3 with TRBJ2-5; D not certain. Germline V lookup: CDR1 ENHRY, CDR2 SYGVKD. Trimming pared 0 bases from V and 0 bases from J, leaving 11 bases between. The CDR3 contains 16 residues. Written as DNA, the CDR3 is TGTGCCATCAGTGAGTCTAGCCTCGATAACCAAGAGACCCAGTACTTC. Protein: CAISESSLDNQETQYF.

As regards this clone: The junction departs from the called germline gene at one end, perhaps through a read error. The CDR3 DNA follows: TGCGCCAGCAGCTTGGATGGGGGGAGCTATGGCTACACCTTC. It encodes CASSLDGGSYGYTF. The chain recombines TRBV5-4 with TRBJ1-2; the D gene is possibly TRBD1 (5 bases). Germline assignment: CDR1 SGHNT and CDR2 YYREEE (reference sequence). The CDR3 totals 14 residues.

The chain employs TRBV7-2 and TRBJ2-7; 7 nucleotides line up with TRBD2. The germline gives CDR1 SGHTA, CDR2 FQGNSA. J was trimmed by 0 bases and V by 4 bases; bases with no gene match: 12. The CDR3 runs to 17 residues. Here the CDR3 reads CASSSGTGGLSSYEQYF. The CDR3 nucleotides are TGTGCCAGCAGCTCAGGGACGGGGGGTCTTAGCTCCTACGAGCAGTACTTC.